Listed below are T cell receptor beta chains from one sample, sequenced in a study of blood T cell repertoires in COVID-19. The table came from immunoSEQ multiplex PCR; TCRdb's copy has only in-frame clones and leaves some out. In the table there are 150,000 to 200,000 clones, 84% of which are singletons. The sample taken for sequencing was peripheral blood. These receptors came from a woman of 80 years or more with COVID-19, enrolled during active disease. The CDR3 runs from the conserved cysteine through the conserved F or W. A D gene is named only where the DNA matches it firmly. Not all rows give a size; the values are once, few, many and, for expanded clones, a class.

TRBD1	.	TRBV5-6	15	TRBJ2-7	TGTGCCAGCAGCTTGGGGGACAGGGATGGCTACGAGCAGTACTTC	CASSLGDRDGYEQYF
TRBD1	.	TRBV6-2/TRBV6-3	15	TRBJ2-5	TGTGCCAGCAGTCCCGGGACAGGGGAGCAAGAGACCCAGTACTTC	CASSPGTGEQETQYF
TRBD2	.	TRBV2	15	TRBJ2-2	TGTGCCAGCAGTAACGGACTAGTGAACACCGGGGAGCTGTTTTTT	CASSNGLVNTGELFF
.	.	TRBV19	14	TRBJ1-2	TGTGCCACCGCCTTTAGAGGGATCGGCTATGGCTACACCTTC	CATAFRGIGYGYTF
.	.	TRBV30	13	TRBJ2-5	TGTGCCTGGAGCTTGTCGTACCAAGAGACCCAGTACTTC	CAWSLSYQETQYF
.	.	TRBV6-5	15	TRBJ1-2	TGTGCCAGCAGCCAGACAGGCGTAACGAACTATGGCTACACCTTC	CASSQTGVTNYGYTF
TRBD2	.	TRBV9	14	TRBJ2-7	TGTGCCAGCAGCGTAGGGGGAGGGGTGCACGAGCAGTACTTC	CASSVGGGVHEQYF
.	.	TRBV7-9	13	TRBJ1-1	TGTGCCAGCAATCAGGTATCCTTTCCTGAAGCTTTCTTT	CASNQVSFPEAFF
TRBD1	.	TRBV7-3	14	TRBJ1-1	TGTGCCAGCAGCTCCCAGGGGGGGAACACTGAAGCTTTCTTT	CASSSQGGNTEAFF
.	.	TRBV18	14	TRBJ1-2	TGTGCCAGCTCACCAATCCAGGGTGGCTATGGCTACACCTTC	CASSPIQGGYGYTF
TRBD2	once	TRBV5-4	15	TRBJ2-7	TGTGCCAGCAGTCTAGCGGGAGGGCCTTCCTACGAGCAGTACTTC	CASSLAGGPSYEQYF
TRBD1	.	TRBV18	14	TRBJ2-7	TGTGCCAGCTCACTGACCGAGGACAGGTTCGAGCAGTACTTC	CASSLTEDRFEQYF
.	.	TRBV13	14	TRBJ2-7	TGTGCCAGCAGCTTGGACCCAAGGGGCTACGAGCAGTACTTC	CASSLDPRGYEQYF
.	.	TRBV4-3	15	TRBJ2-7	TGCGCCAGCAGCCAAGAACGGGTCAGCGGCTACGAGCAGTACTTC	CASSQERVSGYEQYF
.	.	TRBV7-3	16	TRBJ2-5	TGTGCCAGCAGTCCCGGATACGGGAAGGGTCGAGAGACCCAGTACTTC	CASSPGYGKGRETQYF
.	few	TRBV19	14	TRBJ2-3	TGTGCCAGTACCGCCAGGGGTTTTGCAGATACGCAGTATTTT	CASTARGFADTQYF
TRBD1	.	TRBV18	15	TRBJ1-4	TGTGCCAGCTCACTCAGACAGGGCGCAAATGAAAAACTGTTTTTT	CASSLRQGANEKLFF
TRBD2	.	TRBV14	14	TRBJ2-7	TGTGCCAGCAGCCTACCGGGACTAGAGTACGAGCAGTACTTC	CASSLPGLEYEQYF
TRBD1	.	TRBV6-5	14	TRBJ1-1	TGTGCCAGCAACCGGGGACAGGGGAACACTGAAGCTTTCTTT	CASNRGQGNTEAFF
TRBD1	.	TRBV30	14	TRBJ1-5	TGTGCCTGGAGTGTACTGACAGGGCGACAGCCCCAGCATTTT	CAWSVLTGRQPQHF
.	.	TRBV20-1	11	TRBJ2-1	TGCAGTGCGGGGAGGTACAATGAGCAGTTCTTC	CSAGRYNEQFF
.	once	TRBV19	15	TRBJ2-7	TGTGCCAGTAGTATATCCGGGGACTCGTTCTACGAGCAGTACTTC	CASSISGDSFYEQYF
TRBD2	.	TRBV18	17	TRBJ2-7	TGTGCCAGCTCACCATTTTCCTTTACTAGCGGGACCGAGTTGGAGTACTTC	CASSPFSFTSGTELEYF
TRBD1	.	TRBV9	15	TRBJ2-5	TGTGCCAGCAGCGTAGGAGGGACAGGGGGAGAGACCCAGTACTTC	CASSVGGTGGETQYF
TRBD2	.	TRBV7-8	17	TRBJ2-5	TGTGCCAGCAGCTTAGAGGCGGGAGTAACAATAGAAGAGACCCAGTACTTC	CASSLEAGVTIEETQYF
.	.	TRBV6-5	15	TRBJ1-5	TGTGCCAGCAGTCGAATACAGGGAGGCAATCAGCCCCAGCATTTT	CASSRIQGGNQPQHF
.	.	TRBV7-2	14	TRBJ1-6	TGTGCCAGCAGACCCGGGAGATCCTATTCACCCCTCCACTTT	CASRPGRSYSPLHF
.	.	TRBV27	13	TRBJ1-1	TGTGCCAGCAGTTTATCGCGGGGGGCGCATGCTTTCTTT	CASSLSRGAHAFF
TRBD1	.	TRBV19	14	TRBJ2-7	TGTGCCAGTAGAACCAACAGGGGGAACTACGAGCAGTACTTC	CASRTNRGNYEQYF
.	few	TRBV5-4	15	TRBJ1-5	TGTGCCAGCAGCTTGGATCTAAAGAGCAATCAGCCCCAGCATTTT	CASSLDLKSNQPQHF
.	.	TRBV27	13	TRBJ1-5	TGTGCCAGCAGTTTTAGTGTTAATCAGCCCCAGCATTTT	CASSFSVNQPQHF
.	.	TRBV19	14	TRBJ1-1	TGTGCCAGTAGTTCCTCCGGGGGGTACACTGAAGCTTTCTTT	CASSSSGGYTEAFF
.	.	TRBV28	12	TRBJ1-2	TGTGCCAGCAGTTCGGGGGGCAATGGCTACACCTTC	CASSSGGNGYTF
TRBD1	.	TRBV6-6	14	TRBJ2-7	TGTGCCAGCAGTTCCGGGACAGGGGCTCTCGAGCAGTACTTC	CASSSGTGALEQYF
.	.	TRBV21-1	20	TRBJ1-6	TGTGCCAGCAGCAAAGCCGGGACAGGGGGCTCATGTTCCTATAATTCACCCCTCCACTTT	CASSKAGTGGSCSYNSPLHF
TRBD1	.	TRBV30	13	TRBJ1-1	TGTGCCTGGATCGCGAAGGGGGCAGGTGAAGCTTTCTTT	CAWIAKGAGEAFF
.	once	TRBV2	15	TRBJ2-1	TGTGCCAGCAGTGACCCAGGAAAGTCCTACAATGAGCAGTTCTTC	CASSDPGKSYNEQFF
.	.	TRBV28	17	TRBJ2-6	TGTGCCAGCAGTTTACGGCAGGGAGGTACTGGGGCCAACGTCCTGACTTTC	CASSLRQGGTGANVLTF
TRBD1	.	TRBV28	16	TRBJ2-7	TGTGCCAGCCCCCCTTCCGGGACAGGGGGCTCTTACGAGCAGTACTTC	CASPPSGTGGSYEQYF
.	.	TRBV2	13	TRBJ2-7	TGTGCCAGCAGACCAGAGCGGTCCTACGAGCAGTACTTC	CASRPERSYEQYF
.	.	TRBV3-1/TRBV3-2	12	TRBJ1-6	TGTGCCAGCAGCCAACTCAATTCACCCCTCCACTTT	CASSQLNSPLHF
.	once	TRBV6-2/TRBV6-3	12	TRBJ2-7	TGTGCCAGCAGTTACTCACGGTACGAGCAGTACTTC	CASSYSRYEQYF
.	.	TRBV25-1	13	TRBJ2-7	TGTGCCAGCAGTGAACCAGGGATCAACGAGCAGTACTTC	CASSEPGINEQYF
.	.	TRBV11-3	15	TRBJ2-3	TGTGCCAGCAGCTTGAGGGGCGGGACCACAGATACGCAGTATTTT	CASSLRGGTTDTQYF
.	few	TRBV10-3	13	TRBJ2-5	TGTGCCATCACTAGTAGCACCCAAGAGACCCAGTACTTC	CAITSSTQETQYF
TRBD1	.	TRBV5-1	17	TRBJ1-2	TGCGCCAGCAGCCCGACAGGGGGCCCCGCTAGGACCGCTGGCTACACCTTC	CASSPTGGPARTAGYTF
.	once	TRBV30	11	TRBJ1-1	TGTGCCTGGACAAGGAGGGCGATAGCTTTCTTT	CAWTRRAIAFF
.	many	TRBV12-3/TRBV12-4	13	TRBJ1-2	TGTGCCAGCAGCCTGACAGGAAACTATGGCTACACCTTC	CASSLTGNYGYTF
TRBD1	.	TRBV7-2	16	TRBJ2-2	TGTGCCAGCAGCAGGGGACAGGCAGCGAACACCGGGGAGCTGTTTTTT	CASSRGQAANTGELFF
TRBD2	.	TRBV7-6	17	TRBJ2-3	TGTGCCAGCAGCCCTCTCGGGACTAGCGGCTTCACAGATACGCAGTATTTT	CASSPLGTSGFTDTQYF
.	.	TRBV21-1	15	TRBJ1-5	TGTGCCAGCAGCAAACGGCACAGGGACAATCAGCCCCAGCATTTT	CASSKRHRDNQPQHF
.	.	TRBV7-9	14	TRBJ1-1	TGTGCCAGCAGCTTAGAGGGGGGGTACACTGAAGCTTTCTTT	CASSLEGGYTEAFF
.	.	TRBV4-3	16	TRBJ2-3	TGCGCCAGCAGCCAAGACGGTCCTAGCGCCATAGATACGCAGTATTTT	CASSQDGPSAIDTQYF
TRBD1	.	TRBV5-4	13	TRBJ1-2	TGTGCCAGCACCAGACAGGGTATACATGGCTACACCTTC	CASTRQGIHGYTF